The count of the clone carrying this T cell receptor beta chain is one. The source of the sample is a study of blood T cell repertoires in COVID-19. Study-wide context: COVID-19 samples collected from the United States, Italy and Spain covered acute and convalescent phases. The analysed material was cDNA or gDNA that came from T cells, B-cell-depleted T cells, or PBMCs.

Original handling: Estimation of nucleated cell counts relied on the amplification of reference gene primers. TCRdb's copy holds only in-frame clones and misses some; the assay was immunoSEQ multiplex PCR. That table furnishes V, J and clone size, whereas the DNA furnished D and trimming. The sample gives approximately 160,000 clones, 70% to 90% of which show up once; roughly 1.1% is in the top ten. CDR1 is ENHRY and CDR2 is SYGVKD in the germline V gene. Trimming took 7 bases from V and 2 from J; bases not matched to a gene: 9. The CDR3 has 15 residues. This TCR was sampled from a man aged 55-75 years who had recovered from COVID-19. Input material: peripheral blood. V is TRBV10-3 and J is TRBJ2-3, with 7 bases aligning to TRBD2. The DNA for the CDR3 is TGTGCCATCACGGACGGGACTACCAACACAGATACGCAGTATTTT. Translated: CAITDGTTNTDTQYF.